This is a list of T cell receptor beta chains from one sample in a study of cytomegalovirus exposure and HLA in healthy donors. Data came from immunoSEQ multiplex PCR; TCRdb stores just in-frame clones and leaves some out. The sample has 160,000 or so clones; about four fifths are singletons. The sample consisted of PBMCs. The receptors derive from a woman in her forties or fifties in good health and CMV-seronegative. Each CDR3 is given with its conserved first and last residue. Fields, in order: J gene, D gene, clone size, V gene, CDR3 DNA, CDR3 protein. D genes are given only for firm matches. Where a row states a size, it is once, few, many or the class of an expanded clone; other rows omit it.

>TRBJ1-3|-|few|TRBV18
TGTGCCAGCTCACCATCAGGGCCTGGAAACACCATATATTTT
CASSPSGPGNTIYF
>TRBJ2-3|TRBD2|once|TRBV2
TGTGCCAGCAGAAGCGGGAGGGCGGCAGATACGCAGTATTTT
CASRSGRAADTQYF
>TRBJ2-4|-|-|TRBV4-3
TGCGCCACCAGGTGGGCAGCAAACATTCAGTACTTC
CATRWAANIQYF
>TRBJ2-5|TRBD2|-|TRBV4-2
TGTGCCAGCAGCCAAGGGGTAGCGGGGCCGTCGCCGGGAGAGACCCAGTACTTC
CASSQGVAGPSPGETQYF
>TRBJ2-1|TRBD2|-|TRBV27
TGTGCCAGCAGTTTAAGGGGCGGGGGGCCCTACAATGAGCAGTTCTTC
CASSLRGGGPYNEQFF
>TRBJ1-2|-|-|TRBV7-2
TGTGCCAGCAGTGGCGGGGGGCGGTATGGCTACACCTTC
CASSGGGRYGYTF
>TRBJ2-4|-|-|TRBV19
TGTGCCAGACCCCCGGACGACGGGGAGGACATTCAGTACTTC
CARPPDDGEDIQYF
>TRBJ1-1|-|few|TRBV29-1
TGCAGCGTTGAAGATCGAAGGCGGCCGCTGAACACTGAAGCTTTCTTT
CSVEDRRRPLNTEAFF
>TRBJ2-7|TRBD1|-|TRBV27
TGTGCCAGCAGTTTAGCGACAGGGGATTACGAGCAGTACTTC
CASSLATGDYEQYF
>TRBJ1-2|-|-|TRBV5-4
TGTGCCAGCAGCTCGGGTTCCCTTAACTATGGCTACACCTTC
CASSSGSLNYGYTF
>TRBJ2-2|-|-|TRBV11-3
TGTGCCAGCAGCTTTCAGAACACCGGGGAGCTGTTTTTT
CASSFQNTGELFF
>TRBJ1-1|-|-|TRBV6-6
TGTGCCAGCAGCAAGTCGGGGTCGAACACTGAAGCTTTCTTT
CASSKSGSNTEAFF